The 16 T cell receptor beta chains in this list originate from one sample, sequenced in a study of brain T cells in children with intractable seizures. Using immunoSEQ multiplex PCR, the repertoire was profiled, and TCRdb retains in-frame clones only, with some absent. Of 110,000 or so clones in the sample, under 95% were seen once. Sequences were derived from peripheral blood, sampled at surgery. The source is a boy younger than two with hemimegalencephaly and intractable seizures.

The chain recombines TRBV6-5 with TRBJ2-7, with 8 positions matching TRBD2. Trimming at V came to 4 bases and at J to 0 bases, leaving 2 bases not matched to a gene. The CDR3 contains 14 residues. Germline V gene sequence: CDR1 MNHEY, CDR2 SVGAGI. DNA of the CDR3: TGTGCCAGCAGTTTAGCGGGGAGCTCCTACGAGCAGTACTTC. This translates into CASSLAGSSYEQYF.

The gene calls are TRBV13 and TRBJ2-7, with D perhaps TRBD1 (6 bases). The CDR3 spans 12 residues. CDR1 is PRHDT and CDR2 is FYEKMQ in the germline V gene (reference sequence). Between the trimmed V and J ends, which lost 5 bases and 3 bases, there was a span of 8 bases. In nucleotides, the CDR3 is TGTGCCAGCAGCCAGACAGGCTACGAGCAGTACTTC. It is translated as CASSQTGYEQYF.

The chain carries TRBV2 and TRBJ2-1; 12 positions agree with TRBD2. This CDR3 comprises 19 residues. Germline V gene data show CDR1 as SNHLY and CDR2 as FYNNEI. J was trimmed by 0 bases and V by 6 bases; bases with no gene match: 12. Here the CDR3 reads CASRSGRLAGGSSYNEQFF. The CDR3 region has the DNA TGTGCCAGCAGGTCAGGTAGGCTAGCGGGAGGGAGCTCCTACAATGAGCAGTTCTTC. Filled out from reference TRBV2 and TRBJ2-1, the complete variable domain reads EPEVTQTPSHQVTQMGQEVILRCVPISNHLYFYWYRQILGQKVEFLVSFYNNEISEKSEIFDDQFSVERPDGSNFTLKIRSTKLEDSAMYFCASRSGRLAGGSSYNEQFFGPGTRLTVL.

The CDR3, as DNA: TGTGCCAGCAGACTGGGACAGAACACCGGGGAGCTGTTTTTT. It translates to CASRLGQNTGELFF. This chain uses TRBV28 with TRBJ2-2; D is perhaps TRBD1 (6 bases). V gave up 6 bases and J gave up 1 base, with 9 bases separating them. CDR3 size: 14 residues. The germline V gene has CDR1 MDHEN and CDR2 SYDVKM.

Only one count was recorded for this clone. The chain joins TRBV30 to TRBJ2-7; TRBD2 matches 7 bases. Germline CDR1 is GTSNPN and CDR2 is SVGIG (reference sequence). The CDR3 is 17 amino acids. V shed 0 bases, J shed 4 bases, and the junction held 15 bases outside the gene matches. The CDR3 sequence is CAWSVKVGGPGFYEQYF. CDR3 nucleotides: TGTGCCTGGAGTGTAAAGGTGGGAGGGCCTGGTTTTTACGAGCAGTACTTC.

CDR3 loop: CASSYNEGPEQYF. CDR3 nucleotide sequence: TGTGCCAGCAGTTACAACGAGGGGCCGGAGCAGTACTTC. This chain links TRBV6-5 with TRBJ2-7, with D possibly called TRBD1 or TRBD2 (5 bases each). The germline gives CDR1 MNHEY, CDR2 SVGAGI. Trimming stripped 2 bases from V and 7 bases from J, with 12 bases between. This CDR3 contains 13 residues.

This chain joins TRBV3-1 (or the pseudogene TRBV3-2) and TRBJ1-3, with D uncertain. V shed 2 bases and J shed 8 bases, with 13 bases lying between them. The CDR3 covers 14 residues. Germline CDR1 LGHDT, CDR2 YNNKEL (reference sequence). Here the CDR3 reads CASSQRAGGYTIYF. The CDR3 coding sequence is TGTGCCAGCAGCCAAAGGGCCGGAGGGTACACCATATATTTT.

The V call is TRBV27, the J call TRBJ2-7; D call uncertain. This CDR3 spans 13 amino acids. Per germline, CDR1 MNHEY and CDR2 SMNVEV (reference sequence). V was shortened by 6 bases and J by 1 base, with 10 bases between the two germline ends. The CDR3 sequence is CASSWAESYEQYF. CDR3 coding DNA: TGTGCCAGCAGCTGGGCAGAATCCTACGAGCAGTACTTC.

This chain links TRBV9 with TRBJ1-2; unclear D gene. The CDR3 totals 13 residues. V lost 0 bases and J 2 bases, leaving 5 bases between the germline ends. Germline V gives CDR1 SGDLS, CDR2 YYNGEE. For the CDR3, the DNA is TGTGCCAGCAGCGTAGACGGGAACTATGGCTACACCTTC. Its translation is CASSVDGNYGYTF.

The rearrangement links TRBV27 to TRBJ1-4; the match to TRBD1 covers 9 bases. V gave up 6 bases and J gave up 2 bases; unmatched junction bases: 13. The germline V gene encodes CDR1 MNHEY and CDR2 SMNVEV (reference sequence). The CDR3 is 18 residues long. The CDR3 nucleotides are TGTGCCAGCAGGTTGAGGGGGACAGGGAAGAGGACTAATGAAAAACTGTTTTTT. It encodes CASRLRGTGKRTNEKLFF.

The rearrangement links TRBV9 to TRBJ2-3, with 13 bases that match TRBD2. CDR3 size: 15 residues. V dropped 3 bases and J dropped 4; count of bases not matched to a gene: 2. Germline CDR1 SGDLS, CDR2 YYNGEE. CDR3 amino acids: CASSGGLAGADTQYF. CDR3 sequence (DNA): TGTGCCAGCAGCGGCGGACTAGCGGGAGCAGATACGCAGTATTTT.

Points on this clone: In the same sample, other DNA sequences code for this CDR3. The rearrangement uses TRBV28 and TRBJ2-7; 7 nucleotides agree with TRBD1. This CDR3 has 13 residues. Germline CDR1 reads MDHEN; CDR2 reads SYDVKM. After removal of 6 bases from V and 1 base from J, the junction contained 3 bases not matched to a gene. CDR3 region: CASSSGQSYEQYF. CDR3 in DNA: TGTGCCAGCAGCTCGGGACAGTCCTACGAGCAGTACTTC.

The chain carries TRBV28 and TRBJ1-1, with D unclear. This CDR3 spans 11 amino acids. Germline-derived CDR1 and CDR2 are MDHEN and SYDVKM. The ends were cut back, 5 bases at V and 4 bases at J, with 5 bases in the middle. CDR3: CASSVITEAFF. The DNA for the CDR3 is TGTGCCAGCAGTGTAATCACTGAAGCTTTCTTT.

This rearrangement joins TRBV7-6 to TRBJ2-1, with D unresolved. Deletions cut 2 bases from V and 7 bases from J, with 15 bases between. The germline V gene has CDR1 SGHVS and CDR2 FNYEAQ. This CDR3 has 15 amino acids. The CDR3 DNA sequence: TGTGCCAGCAGCTTAAAGGCCCGCCGGTCTAATGAGCAGTTCTTC. Protein product: CASSLKARRSNEQFF.

The chain combines TRBV6-1 with TRBJ1-6, with a possible D match to TRBD1 (6 bases). Trimming took off 3 bases at V and 9 bases at J, with 21 bases between the two ends. Germline-derived CDR1 and CDR2 are MNHNS and SASEGT. This CDR3 is built from 17 residues. The CDR3 protein is CASSEPGATSSGSPLHF. Written as DNA, the CDR3 is TGTGCCAGCAGTGAGCCAGGGGCCACATCCTCCGGTTCACCCCTCCACTTT.

This clone has only a few counts. The chain carries TRBV13 and TRBJ2-1; D is undetermined. CDR3 length: 15 amino acids. The germline V and J ends were trimmed by 5 bases and 0 bases, with 11 bases remaining between them. Looked up from germline, CDR1 is PRHDT and CDR2 is FYEKMQ (reference sequence). The CDR3 DNA sequence: TGTGCCAGCAGCCCTCGGTCTACCTCCTACAATGAGCAGTTCTTC. This codes for CASSPRSTSYNEQFF. The full variable domain, its missing parts supplied by reference TRBV13 and TRBJ2-1, is AAGVIQSPRHLIKEKRETATLKCYPIPRHDTVYWYQQGPGQDPQFLISFYEKMQSDKGSIPDRFSAQQFSDYHSELNMSSLELGDSALYFCASSPRSTSYNEQFFGPGTRLTVL.